This T cell receptor beta chain stems from a study of T cell changes during pregnancy in multiple sclerosis. V gave up 3 bases and J gave up 0 bases, with 9 bases separating them. The CDR3 is 16 amino acids. Germline V gene sequence: CDR1 MNHEY, CDR2 SMNVEV (reference sequence). Assay: immunoSEQ multiplex PCR; the TCRdb copy retains only in-frame clones and omits some. The sample comprises under 85,000 clones, 90% of which are singletons, and more than 1.4% rests with the top ten. The chain combines TRBV27 with TRBJ2-6; no firm D call. The specimen comprised peripheral blood, sampled in the third trimester of pregnancy. The receptor comes from a female donor with multiple sclerosis, enrolled in a pregnancy study. CDR3 bases: TGTGCCAGCAGTTTTAGCCATAGCTCTGGGGCCAACGTCCTGACTTTC. It translates to CASSFSHSSGANVLTF.